Listed below are T cell receptor beta chains from one sample, sequenced in a study of blood T cell repertoires in COVID-19. Assay used: immunoSEQ multiplex PCR; TCRdb lists only in-frame clones, some missing. The profile shows about 93,000 clones, more than 70% of them singletons. Sequences were obtained from peripheral blood. The receptors derive from a middle-aged man with acute or convalescent COVID-19. Both conserved end residues are part of each CDR3. A D gene is named only where the DNA matches it firmly. The size entry is marked missing in some rows and otherwise reads once, few, many or a size class.

D gene,J gene,CDR3 length,clone size,V gene,CDR3 protein,CDR3 DNA
TRBD2,TRBJ2-1,14,few,TRBV19,CASSTVAGGTEQFF,TGTGCCAGTAGTACAGTAGCGGGGGGGACTGAGCAGTTCTTC
TRBD2,TRBJ2-2,16,.,TRBV9,CASSKVGGRAGGELFF,TGTGCCAGCAGCAAGGTGGGCGGGAGGGCCGGCGGGGAGCTGTTTTTT
.,TRBJ2-3,13,.,TRBV3-1/TRBV3-2,CASSRTKADTQYF,TGTGCCAGCAGCCGCACTAAGGCAGATACGCAGTATTTT
.,TRBJ1-1,16,.,TRBV14,CASSQKGWGGNTEAFF,TGTGCCAGCAGCCAAAAAGGATGGGGAGGGAATACTGAAGCTTTCTTT
TRBD2,TRBJ2-1,16,.,TRBV28,CASTLGGLAGGNEQFF,TGTGCCAGCACCCTGGGGGGGCTAGCGGGAGGAAATGAGCAGTTCTTC
.,TRBJ2-1,14,.,TRBV5-1,CASSHPGTGTEQFF,TGCGCCAGCAGCCACCCGGGGACTGGTACCGAGCAGTTCTTC
.,TRBJ1-5,13,.,TRBV7-2,CASSLEYRQPQHF,TGTGCCAGCAGCTTAGAATACAGGCAGCCCCAGCATTTT
.,TRBJ2-1,14,.,TRBV7-2,CASSLVGGRNEQFF,TGTGCCAGCAGCTTAGTAGGCGGGCGGAATGAGCAGTTCTTC
TRBD1,TRBJ2-1,14,.,TRBV10-2,CASSRDSYYNEQFF,TGCGCCAGCAGTAGGGACAGTTACTACAATGAGCAGTTCTTC
TRBD1,TRBJ1-4,17,.,TRBV7-2,CASSLVARGGTNEKLFF,TGTGCCAGCAGCTTAGTAGCCCGAGGGGGCACTAATGAAAAACTGTTTTTT
TRBD2,TRBJ2-5,15,.,TRBV3-1/TRBV3-2,CASSQGLAGVVTQYF,TGTGCCAGCAGCCAAGGACTAGCGGGGGTGGTGACCCAGTACTTC
TRBD1,TRBJ1-6,14,.,TRBV6-5,CASSYGRGRKPLHF,TGTGCCAGCAGTTATGGCAGGGGGCGAAAACCCCTCCACTTT
TRBD1,TRBJ2-3,16,.,TRBV7-9,CASSRQGFRSTDTQYF,TGTGCCAGCAGCCGACAGGGTTTCAGGAGCACAGATACGCAGTATTTT
.,TRBJ2-1,14,.,TRBV5-5,CASSLALGGWEQFF,TGTGCCAGCAGCTTGGCCCTTGGGGGGTGGGAGCAGTTCTTC
.,TRBJ1-1,13,.,TRBV29-1,CSVLNRDKSEAFF,TGCAGCGTTCTCAACCGGGACAAGTCTGAAGCTTTCTTT
.,TRBJ1-6,15,.,TRBV6-6,CASSYSGEYNSPLHF,TGTGCCAGCAGTTATTCGGGAGAATATAATTCACCCCTCCACTTT
.,TRBJ1-6,14,.,TRBV4-3,CASSQGQNNSPLHF,TGCGCCAGCAGCCAAGGGCAGAATAATTCACCCCTCCACTTT
TRBD1,TRBJ2-7,15,.,TRBV27,CASSPQGEPSYEQYF,TGTGCCAGCAGTCCACAGGGGGAGCCATCCTACGAGCAGTACTTC
.,TRBJ2-3,14,once,TRBV11-3,CASSLSGNTDTQYF,TGTGCCAGCAGCCTTAGCGGAAACACAGATACGCAGTATTTT
.,TRBJ2-2,13,.,TRBV7-3,CASSLSNTGELFF,TGTGCCAGCAGCTTGAGTAACACCGGGGAGCTGTTTTTT
TRBD2,TRBJ2-1,15,once,TRBV3-1/TRBV3-2,CASSQAPSGANEQFF,TGTGCCAGCAGCCAAGCCCCTAGCGGGGCCAATGAGCAGTTCTTC
TRBD1,TRBJ1-2,14,.,TRBV6-5,CASRNEGTGFGYTF,TGTGCCAGCAGAAACGAAGGGACAGGGTTTGGCTACACCTTC
.,TRBJ1-6,14,.,TRBV19,CASSSGYANSPLHF,TGTGCCAGTAGTTCAGGGTACGCAAATTCACCCCTCCACTTT
.,TRBJ2-5,15,.,TRBV7-9,CASSLVGTGEETQYF,TGTGCCAGCAGCTTAGTGGGGACGGGGGAAGAGACCCAGTACTTC
TRBD2,TRBJ2-5,15,.,TRBV3-1/TRBV3-2,CASSQDGAGGETQYF,TGTGCCAGCAGCCAAGATGGAGCGGGAGGAGAGACCCAGTACTTC
.,TRBJ1-5,13,.,TRBV18,CASSQLRDQPQHF,TGTGCCAGCTCACAACTCAGGGATCAGCCCCAGCATTTT
.,TRBJ1-1,13,.,TRBV12-3/TRBV12-4,CASSFVQYTEAFF,TGTGCCAGCAGTTTTGTTCAGTACACTGAAGCTTTCTTT
.,TRBJ2-7,12,.,TRBV28,CASTLPGYEQYF,TGTGCCAGCACCCTCCCGGGCTACGAGCAGTACTTC
TRBD1,TRBJ1-1,15,.,TRBV4-1,CASSQGQGPNTEAFF,TGCGCCAGCAGCCAAGGACAGGGGCCCAACACTGAAGCTTTCTTT
.,TRBJ1-1,14,once,TRBV5-4,CASSLQGRGTEAFF,TGTGCCAGCAGCTTACAGGGCCGGGGCACTGAAGCTTTCTTT
.,TRBJ2-5,14,.,TRBV9,CASSVFGDQETQYF,TGTGCCAGCAGCGTATTCGGAGACCAAGAGACCCAGTACTTC
.,TRBJ1-4,15,.,TRBV19,CASSGHRTGDEKLFF,TGTGCCAGTAGTGGTCATCGAACGGGAGATGAAAAACTGTTTTTT
TRBD1,TRBJ2-1,13,.,TRBV29-1,CSVTGQGYNEQFF,TGCAGCGTTACGGGACAGGGATACAATGAGCAGTTCTTC
TRBD1,TRBJ2-5,15,.,TRBV19,CASKPGQGPQETQYF,TGTGCCAGTAAGCCGGGACAGGGACCCCAAGAGACCCAGTACTTC
.,TRBJ2-5,16,.,TRBV28,CASSLIGRRMGETQYF,TGTGCCAGCAGTTTAATTGGGAGGCGGATGGGAGAGACCCAGTACTTC
.,TRBJ1-4,16,.,TRBV28,CASSLPDFATNEKLFF,TGTGCCAGCAGTTTACCAGATTTTGCAACTAATGAAAAACTGTTTTTT
.,TRBJ2-7,14,.,TRBV28,CASSFGSNRYEQYF,TGTGCCAGCAGTTTTGGTTCTAATCGCTACGAGCAGTACTTC
.,TRBJ1-1,12,once,TRBV6-6,CASSHLTAEAFF,TGTGCCAGCAGTCACTTAACAGCTGAAGCTTTCTTT
.,TRBJ1-5,16,.,TRBV28,CASSLGGYRSNQPQHF,TGTGCCAGCAGTTTAGGGGGGTACCGTAGCAATCAGCCCCAGCATTTT
TRBD1,TRBJ1-2,16,.,TRBV5-4,CASSLGPGQGRGGYTF,TGTGCCAGCAGCTTGGGGCCCGGACAGGGACGAGGTGGCTACACCTTC
TRBD1,TRBJ1-2,14,.,TRBV5-6,CASSFLGQGQGYTF,TGTGCCAGCAGCTTTCTTGGACAGGGGCAAGGCTACACCTTC
TRBD1,TRBJ1-2,17,.,TRBV7-7,CASSPRTGQTSNYGYTF,TGTGCCAGCAGCCCCAGGACAGGTCAGACCTCTAACTATGGCTACACCTTC
.,TRBJ1-3,13,.,TRBV29-1,CSVGQGGGNTIYF,TGCAGCGTTGGGCAGGGAGGCGGAAACACCATATATTTT
TRBD1,TRBJ1-6,16,.,TRBV4-3,CASSQETDRNNSPLHF,TGCGCCAGCAGCCAAGAGACGGACAGGAATAATTCACCCCTCCACTTT
TRBD1,TRBJ1-1,15,.,TRBV19,CASSSTGTAYTEAFF,TGTGCCAGTAGTAGCACCGGGACAGCTTACACTGAAGCTTTCTTT
TRBD1,TRBJ1-5,13,.,TRBV19,CASRDREAQPQHF,TGTGCCAGTAGGGACAGGGAGGCTCAGCCCCAGCATTTT
.,TRBJ2-5,13,.,TRBV4-3,CASSPRGEKTQYF,TGCGCCAGCAGTCCACGGGGAGAAAAGACCCAGTACTTC
TRBD1,TRBJ2-5,16,few,TRBV2,CASRESWTGGKETQYF,TGTGCCAGCAGGGAGAGCTGGACAGGGGGCAAGGAGACCCAGTACTTC
TRBD1,TRBJ1-2,13,.,TRBV7-9,CASSFWDSYGYTF,TGTGCCAGCAGCTTTTGGGACAGTTATGGCTACACCTTC
.,TRBJ1-2,17,.,TRBV6-1,CASSGPRGVGRANGYTF,TGTGCCAGCAGTGGGCCGCGGGGCGTTGGCAGGGCCAATGGCTACACCTTC
.,TRBJ2-2,13,.,TRBV10-1,CASSPMTGGELFF,TGCGCCAGCAGCCCCATGACGGGCGGGGAGCTGTTTTTT
TRBD1,TRBJ2-2,17,.,TRBV18,CASSPNRGLANTGELFF,TGTGCCAGCTCACCAAACAGGGGGCTCGCGAACACCGGGGAGCTGTTTTTT
.,TRBJ1-4,16,.,TRBV2,CASSDNPTHLNEKLFF,TGTGCCAGCAGCGACAACCCCACGCACCTAAATGAAAAACTGTTTTTT
.,TRBJ2-1,13,.,TRBV7-7,CASSLAQGNEQFF,TGTGCCAGCAGCTTAGCCCAGGGAAATGAGCAGTTCTTC
TRBD2,TRBJ2-7,15,.,TRBV4-2,CASSQETSGSYEQYF,TGTGCCAGCAGCCAGGAGACTAGCGGGAGTTACGAGCAGTACTTC
.,TRBJ1-1,15,.,TRBV4-1,CASSQAWGGDTEAFF,TGCGCCAGCAGCCAGGCATGGGGGGGGGACACTGAAGCTTTCTTT
.,TRBJ1-5,14,.,TRBV2,CASSDGLGRQPQHF,TGTGCCAGCAGTGATGGGTTGGGGCGTCAGCCCCAGCATTTT
TRBD1,TRBJ1-5,15,few,TRBV10-2,CASSETGGLGQPQHF,TGCGCCAGCAGTGAGACAGGGGGATTAGGACAGCCCCAGCATTTT
TRBD2,TRBJ2-7,19,few,TRBV5-8,CASSWGDETSGTISYEQYF,TGTGCCAGCAGCTGGGGGGACGAGACTAGCGGGACGATATCCTACGAGCAGTACTTC